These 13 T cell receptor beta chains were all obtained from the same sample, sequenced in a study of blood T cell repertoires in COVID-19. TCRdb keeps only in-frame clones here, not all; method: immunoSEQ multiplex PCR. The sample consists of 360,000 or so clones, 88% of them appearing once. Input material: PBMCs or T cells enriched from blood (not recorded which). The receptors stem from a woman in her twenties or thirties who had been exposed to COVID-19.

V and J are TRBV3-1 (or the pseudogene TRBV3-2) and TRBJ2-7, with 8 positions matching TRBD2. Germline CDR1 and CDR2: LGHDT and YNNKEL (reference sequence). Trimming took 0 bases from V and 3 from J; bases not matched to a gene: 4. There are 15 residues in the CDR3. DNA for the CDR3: TGTGCCAGCAGCCAAGATTGGGGACTAGTCTACGAGCAGTACTTC. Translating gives CASSQDWGLVYEQYF.

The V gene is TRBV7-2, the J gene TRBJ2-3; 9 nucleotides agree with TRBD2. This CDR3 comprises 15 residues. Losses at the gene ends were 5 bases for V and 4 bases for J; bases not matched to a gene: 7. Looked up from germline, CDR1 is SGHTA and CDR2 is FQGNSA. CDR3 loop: CASSLSGSRADTQYF. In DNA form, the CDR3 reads TGTGCCAGCAGCCTTAGCGGGAGTCGGGCAGATACGCAGTATTTT.

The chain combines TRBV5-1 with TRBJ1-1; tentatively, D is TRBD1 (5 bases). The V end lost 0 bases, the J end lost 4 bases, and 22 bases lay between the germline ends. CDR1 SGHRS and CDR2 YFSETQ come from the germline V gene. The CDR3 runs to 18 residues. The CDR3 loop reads CASSLAPLPGGGGTEAFF. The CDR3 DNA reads TGCGCCAGCAGCTTGGCACCCTTGCCGGGGGGAGGTGGCACTGAAGCTTTCTTT.

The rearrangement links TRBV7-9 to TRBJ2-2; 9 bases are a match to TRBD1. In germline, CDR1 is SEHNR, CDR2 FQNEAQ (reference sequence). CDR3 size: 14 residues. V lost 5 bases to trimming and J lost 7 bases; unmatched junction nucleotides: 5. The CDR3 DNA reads TGTGCCAGCAGCAGAACAGGGGGCGGCGGGGAGCTGTTTTTT. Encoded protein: CASSRTGGGGELFF.

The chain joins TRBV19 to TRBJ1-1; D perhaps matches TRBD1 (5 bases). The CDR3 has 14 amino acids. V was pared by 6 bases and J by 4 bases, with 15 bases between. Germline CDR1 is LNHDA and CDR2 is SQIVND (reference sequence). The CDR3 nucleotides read TGTGCCAGTAGCCAAATAGGGGTAGGCACTGAAGCTTTCTTT. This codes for CASSQIGVGTEAFF. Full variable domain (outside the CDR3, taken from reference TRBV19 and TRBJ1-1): DGGITQSPKYLFRKEGQNVTLSCEQNLNHDAMYWYRQDPGQGLRLIYYSQIVNDFQKGDIAEGYSVSREKKESFPLTVTSAQKNPTAFYLCASSQIGVGTEAFFGQGTRLTVV.

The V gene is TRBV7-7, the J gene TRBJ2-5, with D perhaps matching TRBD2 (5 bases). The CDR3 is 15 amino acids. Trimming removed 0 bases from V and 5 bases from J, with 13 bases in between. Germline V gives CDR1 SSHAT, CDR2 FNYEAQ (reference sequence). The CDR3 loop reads CASSLAAAGGETQYF. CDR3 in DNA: TGTGCCAGCAGCTTAGCGGCAGCCGGCGGGGAGACCCAGTACTTC.

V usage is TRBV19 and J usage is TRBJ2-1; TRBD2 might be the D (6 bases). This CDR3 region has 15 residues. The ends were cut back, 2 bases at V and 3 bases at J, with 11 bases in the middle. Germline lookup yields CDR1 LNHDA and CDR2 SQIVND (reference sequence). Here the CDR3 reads CASSIYADYYNEQFF. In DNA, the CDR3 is TGTGCCAGTAGTATATATGCGGACTACTACAATGAGCAGTTCTTC.

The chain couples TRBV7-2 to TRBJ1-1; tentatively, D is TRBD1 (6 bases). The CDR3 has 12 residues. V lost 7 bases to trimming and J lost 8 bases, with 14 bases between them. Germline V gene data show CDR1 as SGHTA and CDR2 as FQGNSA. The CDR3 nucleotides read TGTGCCAGCACCAGGGGCTACAGAGAAGCTTTCTTT. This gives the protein CASTRGYREAFF.

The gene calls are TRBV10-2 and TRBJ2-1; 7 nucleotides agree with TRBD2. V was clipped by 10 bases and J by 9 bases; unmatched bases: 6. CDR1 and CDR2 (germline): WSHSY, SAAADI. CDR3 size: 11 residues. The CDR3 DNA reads TGCGCCACTACAACGGGGGGTGAGCAGTTCTTC. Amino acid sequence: CATTTGGEQFF.

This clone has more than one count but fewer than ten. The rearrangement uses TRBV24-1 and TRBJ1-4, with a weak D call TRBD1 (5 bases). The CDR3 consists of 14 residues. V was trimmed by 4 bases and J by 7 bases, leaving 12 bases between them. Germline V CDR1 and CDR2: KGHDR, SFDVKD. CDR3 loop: CATSDPRQTEKLFF. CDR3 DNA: TGTGCCACCAGTGACCCCCGACAGACTGAAAAACTGTTTTTT.

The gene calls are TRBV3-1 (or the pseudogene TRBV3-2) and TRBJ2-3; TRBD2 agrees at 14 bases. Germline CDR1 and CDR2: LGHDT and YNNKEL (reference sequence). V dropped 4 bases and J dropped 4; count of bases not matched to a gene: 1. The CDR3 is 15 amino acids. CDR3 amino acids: CASSPTSGGADTQYF. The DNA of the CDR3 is TGTGCCAGCAGCCCGACTAGCGGGGGGGCAGATACGCAGTATTTT.

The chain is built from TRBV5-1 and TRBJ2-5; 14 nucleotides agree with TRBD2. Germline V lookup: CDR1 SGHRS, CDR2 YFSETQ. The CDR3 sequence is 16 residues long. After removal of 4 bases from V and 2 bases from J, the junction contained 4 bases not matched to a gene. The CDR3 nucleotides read TGCGCCAGCAGCCCGGGACTAGCGGGAGCTCAAGAGACCCAGTACTTC. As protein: CASSPGLAGAQETQYF.

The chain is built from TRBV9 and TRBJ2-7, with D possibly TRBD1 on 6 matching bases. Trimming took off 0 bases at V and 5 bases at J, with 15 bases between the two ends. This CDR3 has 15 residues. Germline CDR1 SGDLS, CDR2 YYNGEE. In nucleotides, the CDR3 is TGTGCCAGCAGCGTAGTAGCAGGGGAAGGGAACGAGCAGTACTTC. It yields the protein CASSVVAGEGNEQYF.